This entry lists 31 T cell receptor beta chains sequenced from one sample in a study of cytomegalovirus exposure and HLA in healthy donors. The protocol was immunoSEQ multiplex PCR, while the TCRdb copy is restricted to in-frame clones and leaves out a portion. The repertoire has almost 75,000 clones, around 81% of them found once; the top ten carry less than 3%. Sequencing was performed on PBMCs. Receptors were obtained from a man aged 25 to 40 in good health and CMV-seronegative.

The chain has TRBV9 and TRBJ2-5, with 7 bases fitting TRBD1. There are 14 residues in the CDR3. Germline V gene sequence: CDR1 SGDLS, CDR2 YYNGEE. V shed 2 bases and J 4 bases; nucleotides not matched to a gene: 5. Here the CDR3 DNA reads TGTGCCAGCAGCGTGTCTGACAGGGTAGAGACCCAGTACTTC. It specifies CASSVSDRVETQYF.

The chain recombines TRBV5-1 with TRBJ1-4, with TRBD1 as a possible D gene (6 bases). Germline lookup yields CDR1 SGHRS and CDR2 YFSETQ. The CDR3 sequence is 15 residues long. V lost 4 bases, J lost 3 bases, and 13 bases lay in between. CDR3 in DNA: TGCGCCAGCAGCCCCTTTGGACAGCCTAATGAAAAACTGTTTTTT. As protein: CASSPFGQPNEKLFF.

The chain couples TRBV27 to TRBJ2-2; 8 bases are shared with TRBD1. This CDR3 has 14 amino acids. CDR1 is MNHEY, CDR2 SMNVEV, per germline (reference sequence). J gave up 7 bases and V 6 bases, and 7 bases lay outside the gene matches. The CDR3 here is CASRLTGVVGELFF. The CDR3, as DNA: TGTGCCAGCAGGTTGACAGGGGTGGTCGGGGAGCTGTTTTTT.

The table lists this clone with a count of one. The chain joins TRBV5-8 to TRBJ1-1; D gene uncertain. Germline V gene data show CDR1 as SGHTS and CDR2 as YDEGEE. V shed 3 bases and J shed 1 base, with 10 bases lying between them. The CDR3 runs to 14 residues. The CDR3 region is CASSWGGGNTEAFF. CDR3 sequence (DNA): TGTGCCAGCAGCTGGGGAGGCGGGAACACTGAAGCTTTCTTT.

The CDR3 here is CASSSTSGGETQYF. CDR3 DNA: TGTGCCAGCAGCAGTACTAGCGGGGGAGAGACCCAGTACTTC. V and J are TRBV7-9 and TRBJ2-5; TRBD2 matches at 11 bases. The germline CDR1 and CDR2 sequences are SEHNR and FQNEAQ (reference sequence). V shed 5 bases and J 4 bases; nucleotides not matched to a gene: 3. This CDR3 has 14 amino acids. Looking up the rest from reference TRBV7-9 and TRBJ2-5 gives the full variable domain: DTGVSQNPRHKITKRGQNVTFRCDPISEHNRLYWYRQTLGQGPEFLTYFQNEAQLEKSRLLSDRFSAERPKGSFSTLEIQRTEQGDSAMYLCASSSTSGGETQYFGPGTRLLVL.

This chain joins TRBV5-6 and TRBJ1-1; D perhaps matches TRBD1 (5 bases). V lost 2 bases, J lost 4 bases, and 24 bases lay in between. Germline V gene lookup returns CDR1 SGHDT and CDR2 YYEEEE. This CDR3 is 18 amino acids long. The CDR3 protein is CASSFEGFWGRGFTEAFF. The CDR3 nucleotides read TGTGCCAGCAGCTTTGAAGGGTTTTGGGGTCGGGGGTTCACTGAAGCTTTCTTT.

V is TRBV14 and J is TRBJ2-6; D is ambiguous. V was clipped by 1 base and J by 0 bases, with 10 bases between them. Germline V CDR1 and CDR2: SGHDN, FVKESK. This CDR3 contains 17 residues. In DNA form, the CDR3 reads TGTGCCAGCAGCCAAGTTAGGAGATCCTCTGGGGCCAACGTCCTGACTTTC. This encodes CASSQVRRSSGANVLTF.

This sequence joins TRBV5-6 and TRBJ2-1; possibly TRBD2 for D (6 bases). The V end lost 5 bases, the J end lost 6 bases, and 15 bases lay between the germline ends. Germline loops: CDR1 SGHDT, CDR2 YYEEEE. CDR3 length equals 14 residues. Here the CDR3 reads CASSVRDFLNEQFF. For the CDR3, the DNA is TGTGCCAGCAGTGTTCGGGACTTTCTCAATGAGCAGTTCTTC. The entire variable domain, with the rest obtained from reference TRBV5-6 and TRBJ2-1, is as follows: DAGVTQSPTHLIKTRGQQVTLRCSPKSGHDTVSWYQQALGQGPQFIFQYYEEEERQRGNFPDRFSGHQFPNYSSELNVNALLLGDSALYLCASSVRDFLNEQFFGPGTRLTVL.

J is TRBJ2-6 and V is TRBV18; D is perhaps TRBD2 (5 bases). Per the germline V gene, CDR1 is KGHSH and CDR2 is LQKENI. CDR3 length: 15 residues. With 2 bases removed from V and 2 bases from J, the gap between germline ends came to 7 bases. CDR3 protein: CASSPWETGANVLTF. The CDR3, as DNA: TGTGCCAGCTCACCATGGGAGACTGGGGCCAACGTCCTGACTTTC.

The V call is TRBV30, the J call TRBJ2-1, with a weak D call TRBD1 (6 bases). The CDR3 contains 15 residues. Germline V gives CDR1 GTSNPN, CDR2 SVGIG (reference sequence). Trimming cost V 0 bases and J 3 bases, with 12 bases left between them. The CDR3 is CAWSVPGVNYNEQFF. The CDR3 nucleotides read TGTGCCTGGAGTGTCCCAGGGGTTAACTACAATGAGCAGTTCTTC.

As for this clone: A much larger clone is a single base away; this may be a read error. Other DNA sequences in the sample encode the same CDR3. This chain uses TRBV6-1 with TRBJ2-5; 11 bases fit TRBD2. Germline CDR1 MNHNS, CDR2 SASEGT. The CDR3 runs 15 residues. V was pared by 2 bases and J by 2 bases, with 1 base of the junction left unmatched. CDR3 protein: CASSELAGGQETQYF. DNA for the CDR3: TGTGCCAGCAGTGAACTAGCGGGGGGTCAAGAGACCCAGTACTTC.

This chain connects TRBV6-1 to TRBJ2-4; TRBD2 agrees at 7 bases. The ends lost 4 bases at V and 0 bases at J; junction bases unmatched: 6. CDR3 size: 16 residues. CDR1 is MNHNS and CDR2 is SASEGT in the germline V gene. As DNA, the CDR3 is TGTGCCAGCAGTGGCCGGCGGGAGACAGCCAAAAACATTCAGTACTTC. This sequence encodes CASSGRRETAKNIQYF.

The chain is built from TRBV5-1 and TRBJ2-2; D is undetermined. In germline, CDR1 is SGHRS, CDR2 YFSETQ. Between the trimmed V and J ends, which lost 1 base and 2 bases, there was a span of 6 bases. The CDR3 extends over 14 amino acids. Written as DNA, the CDR3 is TGCGCCAGCAGCTTGCTAAGCAACACCGGGGAGCTGTTTTTT. It yields the protein CASSLLSNTGELFF.

The chain combines TRBV29-1 with TRBJ2-1, with D unclear. The V and J ends lost 3 bases and 0 bases respectively, with 9 bases between them. The CDR3 runs 14 residues. The germline CDR1 and CDR2 sequences are SQVTM and ANQGSEA. CDR3 residues: CSVDGKSSYNEQFF. CDR3 bases: TGCAGCGTTGACGGTAAGAGCTCCTACAATGAGCAGTTCTTC.

The genes are TRBV18 and TRBJ2-1, with D possibly TRBD1 on 5 matching bases. This CDR3 has 17 residues. Germline-derived CDR1 and CDR2 are KGHSH and LQKENI. Trimming shortened V by 0 bases and J by 6 bases, and 18 bases separated the two germline ends. CDR3 sequence: CASSPPSPGNHGNEQFF. CDR3 sequence (DNA): TGTGCCAGCTCACCACCTAGTCCAGGGAACCACGGCAATGAGCAGTTCTTC.

The chain links TRBV5-4 to TRBJ2-1; D unresolved. The CDR3 consists of 17 residues. From germline, CDR1 is SGHNT and CDR2 YYREEE (reference sequence). V lost 2 bases and J lost 3, with 18 bases in between. The DNA of the CDR3 is TGTGCCAGCAGCTTCGACCTGGCGGCTTCAGTCTACAATGAGCAGTTCTTC. This gives the protein CASSFDLAASVYNEQFF.

The chain is built from TRBV5-5 and TRBJ1-1; 7 bases align to TRBD1. The V gene end was trimmed by 3 bases and the J gene end by 10 bases; junction bases not matched to a gene: 6. The CDR3 loop spans 12 amino acids. Germline CDR1 is SGHKS and CDR2 is YYEKEE (reference sequence). CDR3 coding DNA: TGTGCCAGCAGCTCGACAGGGCCGGTAGCTTTCTTT. Protein product: CASSSTGPVAFF.

As for this clone: The same CDR3 arises from other DNA sequences in this sample as well. This rearrangement joins TRBV5-1 to TRBJ2-5; 8 nucleotides match TRBD1. The germline V gene has CDR1 SGHRS and CDR2 YFSETQ. This CDR3 is 14 amino acids long. The J segment lost 5 bases and the V segment lost 1 base, leaving 4 bases of the junction unmatched. Written as DNA, the CDR3 is TGCGCCAGCAGCTTGCAGGGGGCTGGGGAGACCCAGTACTTC. Translation: CASSLQGAGETQYF. The complete variable domain, with remaining parts taken from reference TRBV5-1 and TRBJ2-5, reads KAGVTQTPRYLIKTRGQQVTLSCSPISGHRSVSWYQQTPGQGLQFLFEYFSETQRNKGNFPGRFSGRQFSNSRSEMNVSTLELGDSALYLCASSLQGAGETQYFGPGTRLLVL.

This clone is labeled as medium-sized. The rearrangement links TRBV6-1 to TRBJ1-4; D not certain. Germline V lookup: CDR1 MNHNS, CDR2 SASEGT. V was shortened by 1 base and J by 4 bases, with 10 bases between the two germline ends. The CDR3 is 15 amino acids. The CDR3 DNA follows: TGTGCCAGCAGTGAAGGGACGGCGGGTAATGAAAAACTGTTTTTT. Protein product: CASSEGTAGNEKLFF.

In its sample, this clone was seen once. The chain carries TRBV7-2 and TRBJ2-7; 8 bases line up with TRBD1. CDR3 length: 13 residues. V lost 1 base to trimming and J lost 6 bases; unmatched junction nucleotides: 2. CDR1 is SGHTA and CDR2 is FQGNSA in the germline V gene. The DNA of the CDR3 is TGTGCCAGCAGCTTAGGGACAGGGCGCGAGCAGTACTTC. As protein: CASSLGTGREQYF.

V gene TRBV2 combines with J gene TRBJ1-2; the D is unclear. The CDR3 is made up of 14 amino acids. Per the germline V gene, CDR1 is SNHLY and CDR2 is FYNNEI. With 7 bases removed from V and 2 bases from J, the gap between germline ends came to 14 bases. In DNA, the CDR3 is TGTGCCAGCAATCAGGTCGAAAAAAACTATGGCTACACCTTC. This codes for CASNQVEKNYGYTF.

The V and J genes are TRBV19 and TRBJ2-3; tentative D call: TRBD1 (6 bases). V was trimmed by 4 bases and J by 6 bases, leaving 14 bases between them. Germline values: CDR1 LNHDA, CDR2 SQIVND (reference sequence). This CDR3 has 14 amino acids. This CDR3 reads CASSKRQDSDTQYF. CDR3 nucleotides: TGTGCCAGTAGTAAAAGACAGGACTCCGATACGCAGTATTTT.

The V gene is TRBV19, the J gene TRBJ1-3; 8 nucleotides line up with TRBD1. The V gene's germline CDR1 is LNHDA and CDR2 SQIVND (reference sequence). CDR3 size: 16 residues. Trimming at V came to 4 bases and at J to 0 bases, leaving 5 bases not matched to a gene. The CDR3 loop is CASSTNRGSSGNTIYF. CDR3 nucleotide sequence: TGTGCCAGTAGTACAAACAGGGGGAGCTCTGGAAACACCATATATTTT.

This chain joins TRBV5-1 and TRBJ2-6; 7 bases fit TRBD2. V shed 6 bases, J shed 1 base, and the junction held 10 bases outside the gene matches. Germline V gene sequence: CDR1 SGHRS, CDR2 YFSETQ. CDR3 length: 17 residues. CDR3 sequence (DNA): TGCGCCAGCACCTATTGGACGGGGGGTTCTGGGGCCAACGTCCTGACTTTC. It is translated as CASTYWTGGSGANVLTF.

The rearrangement joins TRBV10-1 to TRBJ2-3, with no clear D. CDR3 length: 15 residues. Trimming took off 2 bases at V and 0 bases at J, with 9 bases between the two ends. CDR1 and CDR2 from the germline V gene are WNHNN and SYGVQD (reference sequence). In DNA form, the CDR3 reads TGCGCCAGCAGTGAGACCGCAGATAGCACAGATACGCAGTATTTT. Residues: CASSETADSTDTQYF.

V usage is TRBV19 and J usage is TRBJ1-2, with D unresolved. There are 13 residues in the CDR3. From germline, CDR1 is LNHDA and CDR2 SQIVND (reference sequence). V was shortened by 5 bases and J by 7 bases, with 14 bases between the two germline ends. Here the CDR3 reads CASSLALVGGYTF. The CDR3, as DNA: TGTGCCAGTAGTTTAGCGTTGGTCGGTGGCTACACCTTC.

This clone came up once. The chain joins TRBV2 to TRBJ1-1, with unresolved D. The CDR3 sequence is 13 residues long. Germline V gives CDR1 SNHLY, CDR2 FYNNEI. V lost 6 bases and J 3 bases, leaving 11 bases between the germline ends. CDR3 region: CASRSREDTEAFF. The CDR3 region has the DNA TGTGCCAGCAGGAGCCGGGAAGACACTGAAGCTTTCTTT.

The chain is built from TRBV10-2 and TRBJ2-2; D gene ambiguous. The CDR3 runs to 15 residues. Germline assignment: CDR1 WSHSY and CDR2 SAAADI. The ends were cut back, 8 bases at V and 1 base at J, with 14 bases in the middle. The CDR3 nucleotides read TGCGCCAGCTTTCCCTACGCTGAGAACACCGGGGAGCTGTTTTTT. It yields the protein CASFPYAENTGELFF.

The chain links TRBV7-8 to TRBJ1-1; possible D gene TRBD1, 5 bases. Trimming removed 5 bases from V and 1 base from J, with 11 bases in between. The CDR3 has 14 amino acids. Germline CDR1 SGHVS, CDR2 FQNEAQ. The CDR3 DNA follows: TGTGCCAGCAGCAACAGACAGAAGAACACTGAAGCTTTCTTT. As protein: CASSNRQKNTEAFF.

This chain links TRBV6-1 with TRBJ2-7, with 7 nucleotides matching TRBD2. Looked up from germline, CDR1 is MNHNS and CDR2 is SASEGT. This CDR3 region has 14 residues. After removal of 0 bases from V and 7 bases from J, the junction contained 6 bases not matched to a gene. This chain's CDR3 is CASSEAGGPDEQYV. CDR3 DNA sequence: TGTGCCAGCAGTGAAGCGGGAGGGCCGGATGAGCAGTACGTC.

This clone appeared once. V is TRBV19 and J is TRBJ2-7, with D possibly being TRBD1 (6 bases). V lost 8 bases, J lost 0 bases, and 14 bases lay in between. CDR1 LNHDA and CDR2 SQIVND come from the germline V gene (reference sequence). The length of the CDR3 is 14 residues. The CDR3 region has the DNA TGTGCCAGTGCGACAGGACTTCTCTCCTACGAGCAGTACTTC. This gives the protein CASATGLLSYEQYF.